This entry describes one TCR beta chain. The target antigen is unknown. This entry is derived from a study of T cells in Graves' hyperthyroidism and ophthalmopathy. Study in general: The blood sample was taken at first diagnosis, before treatment began. Whole-study results and caveats: The model made its ophthalmopathy prediction, and onset followed a median 6.5 months later.

TCR beta CDR3 regions were amplified from RNA. A first-round RT-PCR of the TCR CDR3 used the HTBI primer set. TCRdb passed the multiplex PCR reads through MiXCR, listing each CDR3 protein once. The profile shows nearly 750,000 distinct CDR3 sequences, 35% of them singletons. Source material: blood. The sequence derives from a woman aged 40-49 years with Graves' hyperthyroidism.

DNA of the CDR3: TGTGCCAGCAGTTACTCGTCCGTGTTCTCCTATAATTCACCCCTCCACTTT. Translated: CASSYSSVFSYNSPLHF. The V gene is TRBV25-1, the J gene TRBJ1-6; no definite D call. Trimming took off 5 bases at V and 0 bases at J, with 14 bases between the two ends. The CDR3 extends over 17 amino acids. Germline V gene sequence: CDR1 MGHDK, CDR2 SYGVNS.